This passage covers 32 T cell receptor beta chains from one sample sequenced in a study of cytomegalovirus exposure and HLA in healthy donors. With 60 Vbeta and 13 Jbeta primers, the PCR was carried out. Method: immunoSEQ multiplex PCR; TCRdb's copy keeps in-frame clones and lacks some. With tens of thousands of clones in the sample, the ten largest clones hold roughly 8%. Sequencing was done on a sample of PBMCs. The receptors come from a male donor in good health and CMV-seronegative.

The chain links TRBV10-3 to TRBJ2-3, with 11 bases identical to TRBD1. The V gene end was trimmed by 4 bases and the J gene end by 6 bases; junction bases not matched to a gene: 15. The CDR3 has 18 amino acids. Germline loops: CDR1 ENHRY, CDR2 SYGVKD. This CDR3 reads CAISGTGGIVGGGDTQYF. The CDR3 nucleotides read TGTGCCATCAGTGGGACAGGGGGCATCGTGGGAGGAGGGGATACGCAGTATTTT.

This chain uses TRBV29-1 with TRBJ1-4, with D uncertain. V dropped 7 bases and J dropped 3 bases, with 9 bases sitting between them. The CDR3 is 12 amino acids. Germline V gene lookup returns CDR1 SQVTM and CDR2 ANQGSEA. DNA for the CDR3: TGCAGCGCCCGTGCAGCTAATGAAAAACTGTTTTTT. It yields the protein CSARAANEKLFF.

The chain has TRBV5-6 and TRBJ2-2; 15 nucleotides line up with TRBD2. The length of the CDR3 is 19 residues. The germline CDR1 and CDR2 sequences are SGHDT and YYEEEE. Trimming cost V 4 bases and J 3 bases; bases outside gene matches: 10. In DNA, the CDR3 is TGTGCCAGCAGCGCCGGGACTAGCGGGAGGTATAGTGACACCGGGGAGCTGTTTTTT. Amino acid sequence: CASSAGTSGRYSDTGELFF.

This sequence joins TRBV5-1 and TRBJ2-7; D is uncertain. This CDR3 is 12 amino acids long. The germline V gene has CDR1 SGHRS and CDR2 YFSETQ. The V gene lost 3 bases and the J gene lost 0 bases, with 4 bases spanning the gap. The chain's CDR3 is CASSSLSYEQYF. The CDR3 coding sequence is TGCGCCAGCAGCTCCCTCTCCTACGAGCAGTACTTC.

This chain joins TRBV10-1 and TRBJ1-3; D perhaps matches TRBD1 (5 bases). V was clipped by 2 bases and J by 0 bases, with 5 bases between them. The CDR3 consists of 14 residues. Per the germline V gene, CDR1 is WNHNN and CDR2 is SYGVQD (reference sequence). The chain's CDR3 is CASSEDSSGNTIYF. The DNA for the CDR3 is TGCGCCAGCAGTGAGGACAGCTCTGGAAACACCATATATTTT.

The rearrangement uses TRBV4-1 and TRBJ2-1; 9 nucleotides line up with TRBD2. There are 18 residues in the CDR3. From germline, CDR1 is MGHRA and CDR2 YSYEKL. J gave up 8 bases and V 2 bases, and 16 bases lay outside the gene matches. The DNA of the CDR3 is TGCGCCAGCAGCCAAAGTTGGCTAGCGGGGAGATACGACGATGAGCAGTTCTTC. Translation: CASSQSWLAGRYDDEQFF.

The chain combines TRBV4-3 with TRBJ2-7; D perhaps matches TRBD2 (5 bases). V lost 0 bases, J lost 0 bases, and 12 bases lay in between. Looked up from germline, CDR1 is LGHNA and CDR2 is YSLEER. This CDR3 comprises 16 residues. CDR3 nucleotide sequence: TGCGCCAGCAGCCAAGAGTGGGAGAGTCCCTCCTACGAGCAGTACTTC. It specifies CASSQEWESPSYEQYF.

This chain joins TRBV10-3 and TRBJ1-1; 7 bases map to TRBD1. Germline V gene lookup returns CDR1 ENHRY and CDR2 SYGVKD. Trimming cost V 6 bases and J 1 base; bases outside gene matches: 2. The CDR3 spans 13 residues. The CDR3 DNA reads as TGTGCCATCAGCGGGACAGAGAACACTGAAGCTTTCTTT. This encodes CAISGTENTEAFF.

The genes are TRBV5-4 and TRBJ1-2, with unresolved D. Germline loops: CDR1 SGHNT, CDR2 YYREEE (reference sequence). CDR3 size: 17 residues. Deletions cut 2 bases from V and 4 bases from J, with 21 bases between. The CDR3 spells CASSFSEFWNSPYGYTF. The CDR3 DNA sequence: TGTGCCAGCAGCTTCAGCGAGTTCTGGAATAGCCCCTATGGCTACACCTTC.

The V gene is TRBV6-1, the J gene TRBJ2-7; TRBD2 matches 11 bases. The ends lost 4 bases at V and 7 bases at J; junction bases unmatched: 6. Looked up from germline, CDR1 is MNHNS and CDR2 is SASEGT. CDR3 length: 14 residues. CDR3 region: CASSGWLAGGEQYF. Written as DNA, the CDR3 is TGTGCCAGCAGTGGCTGGCTAGCGGGAGGTGAGCAGTACTTC.

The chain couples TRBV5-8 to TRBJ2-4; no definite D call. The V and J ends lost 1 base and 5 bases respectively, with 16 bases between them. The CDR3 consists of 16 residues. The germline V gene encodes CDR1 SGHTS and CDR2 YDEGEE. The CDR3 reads CASSLSSGWVQNIQYF. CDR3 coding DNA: TGTGCCAGCAGCTTGTCTTCGGGTTGGGTCCAAAACATTCAGTACTTC.

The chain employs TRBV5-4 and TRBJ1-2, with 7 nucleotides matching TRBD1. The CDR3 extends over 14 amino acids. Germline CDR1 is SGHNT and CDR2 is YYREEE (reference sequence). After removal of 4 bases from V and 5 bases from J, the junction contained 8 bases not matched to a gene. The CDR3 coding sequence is TGTGCCAGCAGCCCGACAGGGTCCCGGTATGGCTACACCTTC. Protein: CASSPTGSRYGYTF.

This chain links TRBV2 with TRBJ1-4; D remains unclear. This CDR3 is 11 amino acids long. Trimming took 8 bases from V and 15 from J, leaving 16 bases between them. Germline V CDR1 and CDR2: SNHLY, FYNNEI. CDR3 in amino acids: CASQAGGRMFF. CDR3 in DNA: TGTGCCAGCCAGGCAGGAGGTAGAATGTTTTTT. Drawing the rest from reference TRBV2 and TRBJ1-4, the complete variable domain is EPEVTQTPSHQVTQMGQEVILRCVPISNHLYFYWYRQILGQKVEFLVSFYNNEISEKSEIFDDQFSVERPDGSNFTLKIRSTKLEDSAMYFCASQAGGRMFFGSGTQLSVL.

CDR3 residues: CASSLRRNSYEQYF. The CDR3 bases are TGTGCCAGCAGTTTACGGCGGAACTCCTACGAGCAGTACTTC. The chain recombines TRBV27 with TRBJ2-7, with D uncertain. V was clipped by 2 bases and J by 0 bases, with 8 bases between them. Germline V gene sequence: CDR1 MNHEY, CDR2 SMNVEV (reference sequence). This CDR3 contains 14 residues.

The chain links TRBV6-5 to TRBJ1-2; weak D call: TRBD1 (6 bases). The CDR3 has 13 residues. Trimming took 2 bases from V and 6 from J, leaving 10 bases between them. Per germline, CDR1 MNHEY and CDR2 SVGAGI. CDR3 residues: CASSYGRGDGYTF. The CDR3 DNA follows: TGTGCCAGCAGTTACGGCAGGGGTGATGGCTACACCTTC.

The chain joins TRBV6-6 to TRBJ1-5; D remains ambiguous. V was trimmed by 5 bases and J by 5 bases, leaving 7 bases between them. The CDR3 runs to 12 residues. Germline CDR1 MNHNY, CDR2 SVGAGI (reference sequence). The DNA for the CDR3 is TGTGCCAGCAGTCCTCAGGATCAGCCCCAGCATTTT. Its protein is CASSPQDQPQHF.

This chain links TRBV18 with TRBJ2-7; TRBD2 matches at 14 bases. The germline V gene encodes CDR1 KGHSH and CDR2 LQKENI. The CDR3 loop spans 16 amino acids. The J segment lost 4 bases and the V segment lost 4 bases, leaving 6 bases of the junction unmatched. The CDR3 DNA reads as TGTGCCAGCTCACGCGGACTAGCGGGAGGTTCTTACGAGCAGTACTTC. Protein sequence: CASSRGLAGGSYEQYF.

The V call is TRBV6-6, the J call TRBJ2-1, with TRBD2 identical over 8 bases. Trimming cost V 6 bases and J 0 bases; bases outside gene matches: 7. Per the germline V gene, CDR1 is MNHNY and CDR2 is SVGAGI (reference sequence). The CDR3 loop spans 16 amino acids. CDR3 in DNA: TGTGCCAGCAGACACCTGGGACTAGACTCCTACAATGAGCAGTTCTTC. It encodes CASRHLGLDSYNEQFF.

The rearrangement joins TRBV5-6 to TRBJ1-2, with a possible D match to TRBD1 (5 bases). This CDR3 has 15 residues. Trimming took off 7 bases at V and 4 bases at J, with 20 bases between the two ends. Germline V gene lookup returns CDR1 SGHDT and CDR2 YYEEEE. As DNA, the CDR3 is TGTGCCAGCCGGGCCCCCCCCGGGGGTGGCTATGGCTACACCTTC. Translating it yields CASRAPPGGGYGYTF. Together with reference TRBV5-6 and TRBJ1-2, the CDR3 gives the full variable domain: DAGVTQSPTHLIKTRGQQVTLRCSPKSGHDTVSWYQQALGQGPQFIFQYYEEEERQRGNFPDRFSGHQFPNYSSELNVNALLLGDSALYLCASRAPPGGGYGYTFGSGTRLTVV.

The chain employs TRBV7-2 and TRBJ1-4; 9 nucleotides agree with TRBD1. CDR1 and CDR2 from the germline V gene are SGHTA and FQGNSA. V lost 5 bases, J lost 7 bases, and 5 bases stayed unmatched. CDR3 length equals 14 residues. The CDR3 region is CASSRGQGGEKLFF. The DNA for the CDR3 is TGTGCCAGCAGCAGGGGACAGGGTGGTGAAAAACTGTTTTTT.

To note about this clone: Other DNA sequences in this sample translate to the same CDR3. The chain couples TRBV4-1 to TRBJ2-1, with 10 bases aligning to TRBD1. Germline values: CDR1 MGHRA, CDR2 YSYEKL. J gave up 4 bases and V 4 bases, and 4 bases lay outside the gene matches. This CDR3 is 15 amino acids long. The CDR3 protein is CASSPSGQGYNEQFF. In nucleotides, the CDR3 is TGCGCCAGCAGCCCGTCGGGACAGGGGTACAATGAGCAGTTCTTC.

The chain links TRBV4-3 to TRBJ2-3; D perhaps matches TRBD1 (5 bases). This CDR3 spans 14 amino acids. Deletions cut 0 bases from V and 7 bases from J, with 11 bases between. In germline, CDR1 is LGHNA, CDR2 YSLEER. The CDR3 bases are TGCGCCAGCAGCCAAGATCAGGGCAGTTATACGCAGTATTTT. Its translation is CASSQDQGSYTQYF.

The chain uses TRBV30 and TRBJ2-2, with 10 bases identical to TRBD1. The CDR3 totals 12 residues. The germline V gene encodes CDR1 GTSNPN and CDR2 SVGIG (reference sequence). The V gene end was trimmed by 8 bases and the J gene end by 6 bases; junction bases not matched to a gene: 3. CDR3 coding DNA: TGTGCCGCGGGACAGGGGTCCGGGGAGCTGTTTTTT. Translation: CAAGQGSGELFF.

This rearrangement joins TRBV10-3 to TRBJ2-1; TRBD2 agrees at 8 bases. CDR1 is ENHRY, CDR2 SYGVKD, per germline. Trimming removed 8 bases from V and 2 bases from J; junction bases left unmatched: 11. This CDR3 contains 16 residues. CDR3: CAIQRSGSGAYNEQFF. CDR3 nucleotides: TGTGCCATCCAGAGGAGCGGGAGCGGCGCCTACAATGAGCAGTTCTTC.

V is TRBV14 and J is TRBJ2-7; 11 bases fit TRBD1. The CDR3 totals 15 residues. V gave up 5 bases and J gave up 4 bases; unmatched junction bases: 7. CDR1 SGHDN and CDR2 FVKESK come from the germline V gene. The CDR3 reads CASSDRRDRGYEQYF. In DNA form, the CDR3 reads TGTGCCAGCAGCGACCGCCGGGACAGGGGGTACGAGCAGTACTTC.

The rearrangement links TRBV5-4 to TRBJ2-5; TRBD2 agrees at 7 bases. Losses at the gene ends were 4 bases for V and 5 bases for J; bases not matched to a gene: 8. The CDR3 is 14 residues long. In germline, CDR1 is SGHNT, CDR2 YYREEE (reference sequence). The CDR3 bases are TGTGCCAGCAGCCCCCTAGGGCGGGAGGAGACCCAGTACTTC. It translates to CASSPLGREETQYF.

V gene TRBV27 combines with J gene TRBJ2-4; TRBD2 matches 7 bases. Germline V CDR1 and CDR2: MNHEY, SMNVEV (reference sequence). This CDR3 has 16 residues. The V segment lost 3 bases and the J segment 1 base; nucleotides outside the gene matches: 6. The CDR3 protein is CASSFTAGVAKNIQYF. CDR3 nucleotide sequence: TGTGCCAGCAGTTTTACGGCGGGAGTGGCCAAAAACATTCAGTACTTC.

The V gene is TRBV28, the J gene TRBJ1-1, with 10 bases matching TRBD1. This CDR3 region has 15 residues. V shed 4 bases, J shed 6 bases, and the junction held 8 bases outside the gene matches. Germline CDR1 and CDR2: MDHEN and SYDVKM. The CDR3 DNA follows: TGTGCCAGCAGTTCAATTGGGACAGGGGAATCTGAAGCTTTCTTT. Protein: CASSSIGTGESEAFF. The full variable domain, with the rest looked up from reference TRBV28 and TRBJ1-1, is DVKVTQSSRYLVKRTGEKVFLECVQDMDHENMFWYRQDPGLGLRLIYFSYDVKMKEKGDIPEGYSVSREKKERFSLILESASTNQTSMYLCASSSIGTGESEAFFGQGTRLTVV.

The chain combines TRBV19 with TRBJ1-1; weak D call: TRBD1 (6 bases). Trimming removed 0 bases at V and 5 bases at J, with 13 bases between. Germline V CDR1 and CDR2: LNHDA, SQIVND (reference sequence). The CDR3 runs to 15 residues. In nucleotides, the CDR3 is TGTGCCAGTAGTATAGATCGCCCAGGGGCGACTGAAGCTTTCTTT. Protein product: CASSIDRPGATEAFF.

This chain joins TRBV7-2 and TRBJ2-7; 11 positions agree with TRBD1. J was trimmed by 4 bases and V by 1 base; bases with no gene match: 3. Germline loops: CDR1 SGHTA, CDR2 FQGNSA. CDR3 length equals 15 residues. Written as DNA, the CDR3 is TGTGCCAGCAGCTTAGAGGGACAGGGGGTGTACGAGCAGTACTTC. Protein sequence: CASSLEGQGVYEQYF.

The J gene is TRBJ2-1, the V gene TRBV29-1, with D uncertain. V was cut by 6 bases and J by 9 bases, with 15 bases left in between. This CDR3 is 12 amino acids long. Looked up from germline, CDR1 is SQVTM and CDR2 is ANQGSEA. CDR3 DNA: TGCAGCGTCCCGGCTAGGTACGGTGAGCAGTTCTTC. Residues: CSVPARYGEQFF.

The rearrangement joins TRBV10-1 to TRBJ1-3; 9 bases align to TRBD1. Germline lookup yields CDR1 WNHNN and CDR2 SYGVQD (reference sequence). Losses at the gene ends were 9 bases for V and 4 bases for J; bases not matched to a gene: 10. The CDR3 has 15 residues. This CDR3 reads CARLGGTGYGNTIYF. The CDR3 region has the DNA TGCGCCAGGCTAGGAGGGACAGGGTACGGAAACACCATATATTTT.